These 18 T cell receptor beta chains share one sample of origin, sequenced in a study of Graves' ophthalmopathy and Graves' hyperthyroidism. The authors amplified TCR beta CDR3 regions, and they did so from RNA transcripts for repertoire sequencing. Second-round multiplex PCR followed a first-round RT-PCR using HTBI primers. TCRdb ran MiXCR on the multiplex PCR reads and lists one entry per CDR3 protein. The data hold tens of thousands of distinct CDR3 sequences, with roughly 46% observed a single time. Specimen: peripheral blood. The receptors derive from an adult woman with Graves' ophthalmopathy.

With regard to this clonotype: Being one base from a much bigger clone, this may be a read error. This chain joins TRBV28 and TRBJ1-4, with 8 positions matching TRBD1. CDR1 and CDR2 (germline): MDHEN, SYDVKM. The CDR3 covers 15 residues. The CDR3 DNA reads TGTGCCAGCAGCCCACGGACAGGGAGTTATGAAGAACTGTTTTTT. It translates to CASSPRTGSYEELFF. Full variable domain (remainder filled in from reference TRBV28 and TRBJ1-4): DVKVTQSSRYLVKRTGEKVFLECVQDMDHENMFWYRQDPGLGLRLIYFSYDVKMKEKGDIPEGYSVSREKKERFSLILESASTNQTSMYLCASSPRTGSYEELFFGSGTQLSVL.

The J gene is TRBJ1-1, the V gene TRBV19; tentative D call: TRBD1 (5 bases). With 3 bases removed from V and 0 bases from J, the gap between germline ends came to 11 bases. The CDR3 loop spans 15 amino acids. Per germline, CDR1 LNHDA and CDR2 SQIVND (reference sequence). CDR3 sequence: CASSMLTELNTEAFF. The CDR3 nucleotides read TGTGCCAGTAGTATGCTGACAGAGTTGAACACTGAAGCTTTCTTT.

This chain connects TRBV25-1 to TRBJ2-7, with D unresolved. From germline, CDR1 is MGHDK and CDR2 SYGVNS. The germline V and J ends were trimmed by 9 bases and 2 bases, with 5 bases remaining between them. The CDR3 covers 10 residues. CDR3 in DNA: TGTGCCAGGGAGCCCTACGAGCAGTACTTC. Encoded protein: CAREPYEQYF.

The CDR3 nucleotides read TGTGCTAGTGGTTTGAGGGAAGAGACCCAGTACTTC. This codes for CASGLREETQYF. This chain connects TRBV12-5 to TRBJ2-5; no clear D. The ends were cut back, 2 bases at V and 3 bases at J, with 4 bases in the middle. Germline CDR1 and CDR2: LGHNT and FRNRAP. The CDR3 sequence is 12 residues long.

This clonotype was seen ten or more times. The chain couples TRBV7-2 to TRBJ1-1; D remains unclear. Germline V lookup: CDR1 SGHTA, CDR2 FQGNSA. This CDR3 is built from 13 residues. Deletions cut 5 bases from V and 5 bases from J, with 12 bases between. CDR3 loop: CASSQITGTEAFF. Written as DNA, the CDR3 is TGTGCCAGCAGCCAAATAACCGGGACTGAAGCTTTCTTT.

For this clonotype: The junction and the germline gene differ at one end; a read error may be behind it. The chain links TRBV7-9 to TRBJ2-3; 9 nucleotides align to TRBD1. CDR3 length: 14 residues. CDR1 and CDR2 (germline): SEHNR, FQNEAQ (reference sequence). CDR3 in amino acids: CACSGTGWTDTRYF. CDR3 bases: TGTGCCTGTTCCGGGACAGGGTGGACAGATACGCGGTATTTT.

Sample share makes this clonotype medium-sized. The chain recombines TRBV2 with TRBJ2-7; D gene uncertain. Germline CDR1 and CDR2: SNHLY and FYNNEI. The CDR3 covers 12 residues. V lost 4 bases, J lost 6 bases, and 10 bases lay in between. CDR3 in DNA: TGTGCCAGCAGTGCACGGTTCGGCGAGCAGTACTTC. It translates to CASSARFGEQYF. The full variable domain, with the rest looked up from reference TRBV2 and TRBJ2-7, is EPEVTQTPSHQVTQMGQEVILRCVPISNHLYFYWYRQILGQKVEFLVSFYNNEISEKSEIFDDQFSVERPDGSNFTLKIRSTKLEDSAMYFCASSARFGEQYFGPGTRLTVT.

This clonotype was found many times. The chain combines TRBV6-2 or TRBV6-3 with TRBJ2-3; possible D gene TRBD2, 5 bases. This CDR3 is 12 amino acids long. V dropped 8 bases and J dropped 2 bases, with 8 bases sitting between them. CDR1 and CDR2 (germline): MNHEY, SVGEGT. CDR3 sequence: CASGRDTDTQYF. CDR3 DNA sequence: TGTGCCAGCGGACGGGACACAGATACGCAGTATTTT.

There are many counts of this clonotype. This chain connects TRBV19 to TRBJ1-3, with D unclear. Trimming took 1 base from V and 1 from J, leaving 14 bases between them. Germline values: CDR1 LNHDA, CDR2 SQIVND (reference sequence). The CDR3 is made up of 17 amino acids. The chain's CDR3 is CASSIGRVGASGNTIYF. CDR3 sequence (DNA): TGTGCCAGTAGTATAGGTCGAGTAGGCGCTTCTGGAAACACCATATATTTT. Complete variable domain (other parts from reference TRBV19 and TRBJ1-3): DGGITQSPKYLFRKEGQNVTLSCEQNLNHDAMYWYRQDPGQGLRLIYYSQIVNDFQKGDIAEGYSVSREKKESFPLTVTSAQKNPTAFYLCASSIGRVGASGNTIYFGEGSWLTVV.

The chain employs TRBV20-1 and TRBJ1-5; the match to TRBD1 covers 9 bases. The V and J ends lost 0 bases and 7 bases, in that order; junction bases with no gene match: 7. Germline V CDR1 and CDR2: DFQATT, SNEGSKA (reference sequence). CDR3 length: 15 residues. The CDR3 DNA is TGCAGTGCTAGAGATTCGGGACAGGGCGAGCAGCCCCAGCATTTT. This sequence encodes CSARDSGQGEQPQHF.

The CDR3 nucleotides read TGTGCCAGCAGGACCAGGACTAGCGGGAGGTCAGATACGCAGTATTTT. Translated, it gives CASRTRTSGRSDTQYF. V gene TRBV27 combines with J gene TRBJ2-3, with TRBD2 identical over 14 bases. From germline, CDR1 is MNHEY and CDR2 SMNVEV (reference sequence). V lost 6 bases, J lost 4 bases, and 6 bases stayed unmatched. This CDR3 contains 16 residues.

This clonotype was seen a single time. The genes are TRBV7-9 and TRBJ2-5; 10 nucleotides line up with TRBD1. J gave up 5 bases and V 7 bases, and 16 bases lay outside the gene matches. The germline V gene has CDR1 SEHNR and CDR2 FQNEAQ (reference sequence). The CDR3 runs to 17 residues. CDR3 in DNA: TGTGCCAGCACCCCTAGCGTTGGGACAGGGGCTGGGGAGACCCAGTACTTC. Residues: CASTPSVGTGAGETQYF. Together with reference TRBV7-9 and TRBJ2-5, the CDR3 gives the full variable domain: DTGVSQNPRHKITKRGQNVTFRCDPISEHNRLYWYRQTLGQGPEFLTYFQNEAQLEKSRLLSDRFSAERPKGSFSTLEIQRTEQGDSAMYLCASTPSVGTGAGETQYFGPGTRLLVL.

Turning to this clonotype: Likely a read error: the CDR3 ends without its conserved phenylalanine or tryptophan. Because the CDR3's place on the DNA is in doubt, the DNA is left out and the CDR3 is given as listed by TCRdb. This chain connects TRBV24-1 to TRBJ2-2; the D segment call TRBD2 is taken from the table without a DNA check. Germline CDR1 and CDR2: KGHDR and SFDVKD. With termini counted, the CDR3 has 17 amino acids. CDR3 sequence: CATRDRVGFSTPGSCLD.

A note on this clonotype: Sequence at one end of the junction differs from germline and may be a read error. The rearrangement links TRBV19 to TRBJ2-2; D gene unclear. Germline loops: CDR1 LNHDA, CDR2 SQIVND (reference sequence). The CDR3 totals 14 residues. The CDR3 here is CASTLWGNTGELFF. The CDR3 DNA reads TGTGCTAGTACCCTCTGGGGGAACACCGGGGAGCTGTTTTTT.

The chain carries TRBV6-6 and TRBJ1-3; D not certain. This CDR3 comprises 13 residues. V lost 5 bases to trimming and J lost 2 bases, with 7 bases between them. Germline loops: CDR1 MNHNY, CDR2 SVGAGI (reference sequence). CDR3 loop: CASSRLTGNTIYF. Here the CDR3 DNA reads TGTGCCAGCAGTCGACTCACTGGAAACACCATATATTTT.

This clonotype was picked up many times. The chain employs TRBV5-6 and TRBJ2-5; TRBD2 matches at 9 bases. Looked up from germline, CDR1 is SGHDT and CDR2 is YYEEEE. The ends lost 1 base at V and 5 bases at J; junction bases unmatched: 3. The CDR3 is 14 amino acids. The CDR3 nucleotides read TGTGCCAGCAGCTTGCAACTAGCGGGCGAGACCCAGTACTTC. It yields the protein CASSLQLAGETQYF.

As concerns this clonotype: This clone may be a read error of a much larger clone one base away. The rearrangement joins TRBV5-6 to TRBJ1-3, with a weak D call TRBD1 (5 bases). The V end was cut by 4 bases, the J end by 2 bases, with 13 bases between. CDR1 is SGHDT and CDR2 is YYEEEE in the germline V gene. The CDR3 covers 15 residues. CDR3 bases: TGTGCCAGCAGCCGGGGAGGGGTCGCTGGAAACACCATATATTTT. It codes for CASSRGGVAGNTIYF. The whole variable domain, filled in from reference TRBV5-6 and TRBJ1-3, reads DAGVTQSPTHLIKTRGQQVTLRCSPKSGHDTVSWYQQALGQGPQFIFQYYEEEERQRGNFPDRFSGHQFPNYSSELNVNALLLGDSALYLCASSRGGVAGNTIYFGEGSWLTVV.

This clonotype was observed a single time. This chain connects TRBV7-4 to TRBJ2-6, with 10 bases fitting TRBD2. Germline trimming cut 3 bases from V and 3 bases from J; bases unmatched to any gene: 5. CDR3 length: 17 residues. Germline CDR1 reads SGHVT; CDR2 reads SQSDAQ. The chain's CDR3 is CASSFGLAGVGANVLTF. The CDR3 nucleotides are TGTGCCAGCAGCTTCGGGCTAGCGGGAGTTGGGGCCAACGTCCTGACTTTC.